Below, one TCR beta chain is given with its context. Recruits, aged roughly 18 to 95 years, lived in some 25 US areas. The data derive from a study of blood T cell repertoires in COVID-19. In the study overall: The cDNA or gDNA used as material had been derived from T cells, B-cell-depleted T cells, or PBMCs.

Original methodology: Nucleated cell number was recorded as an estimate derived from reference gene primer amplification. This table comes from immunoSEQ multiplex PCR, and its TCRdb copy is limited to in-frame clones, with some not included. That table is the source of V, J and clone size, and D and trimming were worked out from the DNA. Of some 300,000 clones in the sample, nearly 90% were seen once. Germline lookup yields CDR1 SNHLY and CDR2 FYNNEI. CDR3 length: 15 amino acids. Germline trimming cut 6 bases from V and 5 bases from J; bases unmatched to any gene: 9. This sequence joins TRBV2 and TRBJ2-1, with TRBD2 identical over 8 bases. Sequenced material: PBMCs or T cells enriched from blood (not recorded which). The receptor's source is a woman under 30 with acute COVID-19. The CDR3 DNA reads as TGTGCCAGCAGGCATACTAGCGGACTAAACAATGAGCAGTTCTTC. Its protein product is CASRHTSGLNNEQFF.